The rows below give T cell receptor beta chains drawn from one sample of a study of tumor and adjacent non-tumor tissue in lung cancer. TCRdb fed the multiplex PCR reads into MiXCR, producing one record per CDR3 protein. The table has about 70,000 distinct CDR3 sequences, about 80% seen once. The material sequenced was lung tumor tissue. These receptors all come from a man aged 55 to 70 with non-small cell lung cancer. The CDR3 runs from the conserved cysteine through the conserved F or W. Each record gives: clone size, J gene, V gene, D gene, CDR3 DNA, CDR3 protein. The D gene is left open where the match is weak. Rows give clone size only sometimes, using once, few, many, or a class for an expanded clone.

.,TRBJ2-1,TRBV12-3/TRBV12-4,.,TGTGCCAGCAGTCGTCAGAGGGATGAGCAGTTCTTC,CASSRQRDEQFF
once,TRBJ1-5,TRBV6-2/TRBV6-3,TRBD1,TGTGCCAGCAACCCTACAGGGGAGGGGGGTCAGCCCCAGCATTTT,CASNPTGEGGQPQHF
many,TRBJ2-3,TRBV7-8,.,TGTGCCAGCAGCCAAAAAGCGGCGCAGTATTTT,CASSQKAAQYF
.,TRBJ2-7,TRBV29-1,.,TGCAGCGTTGTTGCTGCATCCTACGAGCAGTACTTC,CSVVAASYEQYF
.,TRBJ1-5,TRBV6-6,TRBD1,TGTGTCAGTAGTGGGAGAGACAGGGGGGACAATCAGCCCCAGCATTTT,CVSSGRDRGDNQPQHF
.,TRBJ2-1,TRBV7-9,.,TGTGCCAGCACCCGACTAGGTGCCTACAATGGGCAGTTCTTC,CASTRLGAYNGQFF
once,TRBJ1-2,TRBV29-1,.,TGTAGCGTTGAAGATCTGAGGGGTCCCAATGGCTACACCTTC,CSVEDLRGPNGYTF
.,TRBJ1-1,TRBV5-5,.,TGTGCCAGCAGACGCGACAGCTCTCGTGGCTCTGCGGCTTTCTTT,CASRRDSSRGSAAFF
.,TRBJ1-1,TRBV20-1,.,TGCAGTGCCGGACCCCGGAACAGGGATACCGAAGCTTTCTTT,CSAGPRNRDTEAFF
.,TRBJ2-4,TRBV29-1,.,TGCAGCATTGAGCCGAAGGGTTGGGGGAGCATTCAGTACTTC,CSIEPKGWGSIQYF
.,TRBJ1-2,TRBV28,.,.,CASGTTYGCTF
once,TRBJ2-2,TRBV7-8,TRBD1,TGTGCCAGCAGCTCACGACAGGGGGTTACCGTGGAGCTGTTTTTT,CASSSRQGVTVELFF
.,TRBJ2-7,TRBV6-5,.,TGTGTCAGCAGTTCACTGACACGGAACTACGAGCAGTACTTC,CVSSSLTRNYEQYF
.,TRBJ2-5,TRBV20-1,.,TGCAGTGCTAGATCCGGCGCAGGGCGCCAAGAGACCCGGTACTTC,CSARSGAGRQETRYF
.,TRBJ2-1,TRBV11-3,.,TGTGCCAGCAGCCTCGGTGATAAAGGGGGTGAGCAGTTCTTC,CASSLGDKGGEQFF
.,TRBJ2-5,TRBV5-1,.,TGCGCCAGCTTCGAAGGTGCAGAGACCCAGTACTTC,CASFEGAETQYF
few,TRBJ2-7,TRBV30,.,TGTGCCTGGAAGGGCTTGGGGGGAGTGTACGAGCAGTACTTC,CAWKGLGGVYEQYF
.,TRBJ2-3,TRBV11-1,.,TGTGCCAGCAGCTCCCGGAATTCAGATACGCAGTATTTT,CASSSRNSDTQYF
.,TRBJ2-5,TRBV29-1,.,TGCTGCGTTTTGCTCGGGGCCCAGTACTTC,CCVLLGAQYF
.,TRBJ2-1,TRBV6-1,TRBD2,TGTGCCAGCAACTTATTACTAGCGGGAGACCATGAGCAGTTCTTC,CASNLLLAGDHEQFF
many,TRBJ2-1,TRBV5-5,.,TGTGCCAGCAGCTTGTCGGCCGGAAGGAGCTCCTACAATGAGCAGTTCTTC,CASSLSAGRSSYNEQFF
.,TRBJ2-5,TRBV6-5,.,TGTGCCAGCATAGGAACGGCCCGGGAGACTCAGTACTTC,CASIGTARETQYF
.,TRBJ2-3,TRBV29-1,.,TGCAGTTGTGGTGGAGATACGCACTATTTT,CSCGGDTHYF
medium-sized,TRBJ1-2,TRBV20-1,.,TGCAGTGCTCGGGAACCACAGGATAACTATGGCTACACCTTC,CSAREPQDNYGYTF
once,TRBJ2-2,TRBV10-2,.,TGCACCAGCAGTGGAGGGCAGAACACCGAGGAGCTGTTTTTT,CTSSGGQNTEELFF
.,TRBJ1-1,TRBV28,.,TGTGCCAGCTGCCGGTGGAGGAACACTGGAGCTTTCTTT,CASCRWRNTGAFF
few,TRBJ2-3,TRBV6-6,.,TGTGCCAGCAGTTACCATGGGGGGGCTAGCAATCAGCCCCAGTATTTT,CASSYHGGASNQPQYF
.,TRBJ2-5,TRBV12-3/TRBV12-4,.,TGTGCCAGCAGTTCATTCAACGCGGGGACCCAGTACTTC,CASSSFNAGTQYF
once,TRBJ2-7,TRBV30,.,TGTGCCTGGATCCCGGGGGTAGTTCAGGAGCAGTACTTC,CAWIPGVVQEQYF
.,TRBJ2-7,TRBV29-1,.,TGCAGCGCCGCCCATGGACGGAGCTACGAGCAGTATTTC,CSAAHGRSYEQYF
.,TRBJ2-3,TRBV29-1,.,TGCAGCACCCTCCCCGGAACAGATACGCAGTATTTT,CSTLPGTDTQYF
once,TRBJ1-1,TRBV5-4,TRBD1,TGTGCCAGCAGCGTAGGACAGGGCCCGGAAGCTTTCTTT,CASSVGQGPEAFF
.,TRBJ2-7,TRBV28,.,TGTGCCAGCAGTCCCTGCGGTGTCTACGGGCAGTACTTC,CASSPCGVYGQYF
once,TRBJ2-2,TRBV5-4,TRBD2,TGTGCCAACAGCCCAGTAGGGACTAGCGGGAGGGTCAACACCGGGGAGCTGCTTTTT,CANSPVGTSGRVNTGELLF
few,TRBJ2-3,TRBV6-1,.,TGTGTCAGCAGTGTAAGCGGAGGAAGTACAGATACGCAGTATTTT,CVSSVSGGSTDTQYF
.,TRBJ2-1,TRBV5-6,.,TGTGCCAGCAGTACGCCCCGGGGATCGAGGCTAGTGGGCCCGCTCCAATACAATGAGCAGTTCTTC,CASSTPRGSRLVGPLQYNEQFF
.,TRBJ2-1,TRBV6-1,TRBD2,TGTGCCTGCGAGCCGGGCGGGAGTCGGAACAATGAGCAGTTCTTC,CACEPGGSRNNEQFF
.,TRBJ2-1,TRBV14,TRBD2,TGTGTCAGCAGCAGTTTTAGCGGGGCTTACAATGAGCAGTTCTTC,CVSSSFSGAYNEQFF
.,TRBJ1-1,TRBV6-2/TRBV6-3,.,TGTGCCAGGAGCCGGACGGGTGGGAACACTGAAGCTTTCTTT,CARSRTGGNTEAFF
once,TRBJ2-7,TRBV6-1,.,TGTGCCAGCAGTCTCAACACCGGGACCGAGAATTACGAGCAGTACTTC,CASSLNTGTENYEQYF
.,TRBJ2-3,TRBV20-1,TRBD2,TGCAGTGTTCAGCCCTTATCCGGGACTAGCGGCGTAGATACGCAGTTGTTT,CSVQPLSGTSGVDTQLF
.,TRBJ2-1,TRBV29-1,TRBD2,TGCAGAGTTGGACTGGCGGGAGTGGGTGAGCAGTTCTTC,CRVGLAGVGEQFF
.,TRBJ2-3,TRBV20-1,.,TGCAGTGTTAGGATCCGTAGTACAGATACGCAGTATTTT,CSVRIRSTDTQYF
.,TRBJ2-7,TRBV6-5,TRBD1,TGTGCCAGCAGTCGAACGGGACAGGGTCTCTCAGAGCAGTACTTC,CASSRTGQGLSEQYF
.,TRBJ1-1,TRBV29-1,.,TGTAGCGTCCACTTTGGGGAAAACACTAAAGCTTTCTTT,CSVHFGENTKAFF
.,TRBJ2-3,TRBV28,TRBD2,TGTGCCAGCAGTTTATTAGGACTAGCGGGAGTTACAGATACGCAATATTTT,CASSLLGLAGVTDTQYF
.,TRBJ2-2,TRBV28,.,TGTACCAGCAGGCAGGGGTTCTCGACCGGGGAGCTGTTTTTT,CTSRQGFSTGELFF
.,TRBJ2-3,TRBV6-1,.,TGTGCCAGCAGTGAAAGAATCGGGAGACGAGATACGCAGTATTTT,CASSERIGRRDTQYF
.,TRBJ2-3,TRBV5-6,.,TGTGCCAGTAGCGATATGACGGCAGATATGCAGTATTTT,CASSDMTADMQYF
.,TRBJ1-3,TRBV6-5,.,TGTGCCATCATACAGGGCTTATCTGGAAACACCATATATTTT,CAIIQGLSGNTIYF
.,TRBJ2-5,TRBV6-5,.,TGTGCCAGGAAAGGAACGGCCCGGGGGACCCAGTACTTC,CARKGTARGTQYF
.,TRBJ2-7,TRBV20-1,TRBD2,TGCAGAGCTAGTCTAGCGGGAGGGCGTCAGGATCAGTACTTC,CRASLAGGRQDQYF
many,TRBJ1-5,TRBV6-1,.,TGTGCCAGCCGGACAGTTTTGGGGCAGCCCCAGCATTTT,CASRTVLGQPQHF
many,TRBJ2-5,TRBV28,.,TGTGCCAGCAGTCGGACGGCCTTGCGGGGACAAGAGACCCAGTACTTC,CASSRTALRGQETQYF